The sequence of this T cell receptor beta chain was determined in a study of shared clonotypes between healthy human individuals. Regarding the study as a whole: Inspection by rarefaction showed sorted-subset sequencing to be incomplete despite large depth.

The V end was cut by 0 bases, the J end by 4 bases, with 3 bases between. This CDR3 has 12 residues. The germline V gene encodes CDR1 SEHNR and CDR2 FQNEAQ (reference sequence). Profiled with immunoSEQ multiplex PCR; TCRdb holds only in-frame clones, not every one. The sample holds fewer than 850,000 clones; around 91% are singletons and the top ten take roughly 36%. Worth noting for this clone: The antigen is not known. Other nucleotide sequences from this sample produce the same CDR3.

The gene calls are TRBV7-9 and TRBJ1-1; D is uncertain. Sequencing input: memory CD8+ T cells from PBMCs. This sample's subset: CD45RO+ cells pooled with CCR7-negative TemRA cells. The source of this sequence is a young man in good health. Some clones in this sample may be carry-over from other donors' samples. As DNA, the CDR3 is TGTGCCAGCAGCTTAGCGGGCACTGAAGCTTTCTTT. It yields the protein CASSLAGTEAFF.